These 27 T cell receptor beta chains share one sample of origin, sequenced in a study of T cell responses to AZD1222 COVID-19 vaccine. Assay used: immunoSEQ multiplex PCR; TCRdb lists only in-frame clones, some missing. The data contain 100,000 to 150,000 clones, 85% to 90% of them singletons. Sequences were derived from peripheral blood, sampled on day 0 of MenACWY control vaccination. These receptors were taken from an adult in good health.

This chain links TRBV5-1 with TRBJ2-1, with D unresolved. Trimming stripped 4 bases from V and 3 bases from J, with 14 bases between. This CDR3 has 15 residues. Germline-derived CDR1 and CDR2 are SGHRS and YFSETQ. CDR3 loop: CASSTTRTIYNEQFF. The CDR3 DNA sequence: TGCGCCAGCAGCACCACTCGAACCATCTACAATGAGCAGTTCTTC.

The chain joins TRBV5-6 to TRBJ1-1; D gene ambiguous. The CDR3 is 12 amino acids. Germline V gene lookup returns CDR1 SGHDT and CDR2 YYEEEE. V lost 0 bases, J lost 7 bases, and 7 bases lay in between. The CDR3 region is CASSLARSEAFF. CDR3 bases: TGTGCCAGCAGCTTGGCCCGGAGTGAAGCTTTCTTT.

J is TRBJ2-1 and V is TRBV11-3, with a tentative D call TRBD2 (6 bases). The germline V and J ends were trimmed by 5 bases and 0 bases, with 17 bases remaining between them. This CDR3 has 17 residues. From germline, CDR1 is SGHNT and CDR2 YENEEA. CDR3 loop: CASSRHGSGSSYNEQFF. CDR3 bases: TGTGCCAGCAGCAGGCATGGTAGCGGAAGCTCCTACAATGAGCAGTTCTTC.

The V and J genes are TRBV5-1 and TRBJ2-7, with TRBD1 matching over 8 bases. The ends lost 1 base at V and 5 bases at J; junction bases unmatched: 8. The V gene's germline CDR1 is SGHRS and CDR2 YFSETQ. The CDR3 contains 15 residues. CDR3 sequence: CASSLPQGARDEQYF. CDR3 DNA sequence: TGCGCCAGCAGCTTGCCCCAGGGGGCACGTGACGAGCAGTACTTC.

This clone occurred a few times. The genes are TRBV7-9 and TRBJ2-1; D remains unclear. Germline V gene data show CDR1 as SEHNR and CDR2 as FQNEAQ (reference sequence). Trimming left V 4 bases short and J 2 bases short, with 18 bases between. CDR3 length: 17 amino acids. The CDR3 sequence: CASSYPGPRSPYNEQFF. In DNA form, the CDR3 reads TGTGCCAGCAGCTACCCCGGCCCCAGGTCCCCCTACAATGAGCAGTTCTTC.

The chain recombines TRBV19 with TRBJ1-5; 7 bases agree with TRBD1. V lost 5 bases and J lost 9; bases outside the gene matches: 13. The CDR3 length is 15 residues. Germline loops: CDR1 LNHDA, CDR2 SQIVND (reference sequence). The CDR3: CASSPRDSPAGPQHF. The CDR3 coding sequence is TGTGCCAGTAGTCCAAGGGACAGCCCCGCGGGGCCCCAGCATTTT.

The V gene is TRBV5-1, the J gene TRBJ1-2; the match to TRBD1 covers 7 bases. Germline CDR1 reads SGHRS; CDR2 reads YFSETQ. The CDR3 runs 13 residues. The ends lost 5 bases at V and 1 base at J; junction bases unmatched: 2. In DNA, the CDR3 is TGCGCCAGCAGAGACAGGGTTAACTATGGCTACACCTTC. Translating it yields CASRDRVNYGYTF.

This chain joins TRBV6-5 and TRBJ2-7, with 8 bases fitting TRBD1. The CDR3 loop spans 14 amino acids. V was clipped by 8 bases and J by 6 bases; unmatched bases: 12. The germline V gene has CDR1 MNHEY and CDR2 SVGAGI. In nucleotides, the CDR3 is TGTGCCAGCCGCAAACAGGGGGGTACGTTCGAGCAGTACTTC. This encodes CASRKQGGTFEQYF.

V usage is TRBV4-2 and J usage is TRBJ2-7, with D perhaps matching TRBD2 (5 bases). Deletions cut 1 base from V and 0 bases from J, with 13 bases between. The CDR3 runs 16 residues. CDR1 and CDR2 from the germline V gene are LGHNA and YNFKEQ. The DNA of the CDR3 is TGTGCCAGCAGCCAAGGAATGGGAGCGAGCTCCTACGAGCAGTACTTC. It specifies CASSQGMGASSYEQYF.

The genes are TRBV6-2 or TRBV6-3 and TRBJ2-7; D is ambiguous. The CDR3 has 14 residues. V was shortened by 5 bases and J by 0 bases, with 11 bases between the two germline ends. In germline, CDR1 is MNHEY, CDR2 SVGEGT. The CDR3 coding sequence is TGTGCCAGCAGTCGCAGTCGGCCCTCCTACGAGCAGTACTTC. Translation gives CASSRSRPSYEQYF.

This chain connects TRBV29-1 to TRBJ1-1; D gene uncertain. The germline gives CDR1 SQVTM, CDR2 ANQGSEA. CDR3 size: 14 residues. Trimming took off 4 bases at V and 1 base at J, with 13 bases between the two ends. The CDR3 protein is CSVVRTRGNTEAFF. CDR3 sequence (DNA): TGCAGCGTTGTAAGGACCCGGGGGAACACTGAAGCTTTCTTT.

The chain carries TRBV5-4 and TRBJ1-4; perhaps TRBD1 as D (5 bases). The germline V gene has CDR1 SGHNT and CDR2 YYREEE (reference sequence). This CDR3 has 15 residues. Trimming stripped 0 bases from V and 7 bases from J, with 13 bases between. The CDR3 loop is CASSLGDRDGEKLFF. The CDR3 coding sequence is TGTGCCAGCAGCTTGGGGGACCGAGACGGTGAAAAACTGTTTTTT.

This chain connects TRBV5-6 to TRBJ2-3, with unresolved D. The V end was cut by 3 bases, the J end by 7 bases, with 9 bases between. The CDR3 runs to 12 residues. Germline V gene data show CDR1 as SGHDT and CDR2 as YYEEEE. The CDR3 bases are TGTGCCAGCAGCTCAGAGGAGCATACGCAGTATTTT. The encoded protein is CASSSEEHTQYF.

This clone was counted only a few times. The J gene is TRBJ1-1, the V gene TRBV7-9; unclear D gene. With 3 bases removed from V and 1 base from J, the gap between germline ends came to 9 bases. The CDR3 spans 14 residues. CDR1 is SEHNR, CDR2 FQNEAQ, per germline (reference sequence). CDR3 nucleotides: TGTGCCAGCAGCTTGGAGGGATCGAACACTGAAGCTTTCTTT. Translation gives CASSLEGSNTEAFF.

This rearrangement joins TRBV7-8 to TRBJ1-1, with a tentative D call TRBD1 (5 bases). The germline V and J ends were trimmed by 3 bases and 0 bases, with 32 bases remaining between them. Germline V lookup: CDR1 SGHVS, CDR2 FQNEAQ. This CDR3 is 22 amino acids long. The CDR3 spells CASSFNKKGFTIRGPMNTEAFF. The CDR3, as DNA: TGTGCCAGCAGCTTTAATAAGAAGGGGTTCACTATAAGGGGCCCCATGAACACTGAAGCTTTCTTT. Together with reference TRBV7-8 and TRBJ1-1, the CDR3 gives the full variable domain: GAGVSQSPRYKVAKRGQDVALRCDPISGHVSLFWYQQALGQGPEFLTYFQNEAQLDKSGLPSDRFFAERPEGSVSTLKIQRTQQEDSAVYLCASSFNKKGFTIRGPMNTEAFFGQGTRLTVV.

The rearrangement links TRBV7-8 to TRBJ2-6, with D possibly TRBD1 on 5 matching bases. Germline CDR1 SGHVS, CDR2 FQNEAQ. The length of the CDR3 is 14 residues. V was cut by 3 bases and J by 2 bases, with 5 bases left in between. The CDR3 is CASSLTAGANVLTF. As DNA, the CDR3 is TGTGCCAGCAGCTTGACAGCTGGGGCCAACGTCCTGACTTTC.

This chain uses TRBV5-5 with TRBJ2-5, with D perhaps TRBD1 or TRBD2 (5 bases each). Germline values: CDR1 SGHKS, CDR2 YYEKEE (reference sequence). This CDR3 contains 16 residues. Trimming removed 4 bases from V and 2 bases from J, with 18 bases in between. CDR3 in amino acids: CASSEDRDVLQETQYF. The CDR3 DNA reads as TGTGCCAGCAGCGAGGACCGGGACGTCCTTCAAGAGACCCAGTACTTC. Supplemented by reference TRBV5-5 and TRBJ2-5, the full variable domain reads DAGVTQSPTHLIKTRGQQVTLRCSPISGHKSVSWYQQVLGQGPQFIFQYYEKEERGRGNFPDRFSARQFPNYSSELNVNALLLGDSALYLCASSEDRDVLQETQYFGPGTRLLVL.

V and J are TRBV24-1 and TRBJ1-5, with unresolved D. The length of the CDR3 is 14 residues. Germline-derived CDR1 and CDR2 are KGHDR and SFDVKD. V dropped 4 bases and J dropped 2 bases, with 8 bases sitting between them. The CDR3 region has the DNA TGTGCCACCAGTGACAGTTGGGGCAATCAGCCCCAGCATTTT. Amino acids: CATSDSWGNQPQHF.

The chain has TRBV29-1 and TRBJ1-1, with 9 bases identical to TRBD1. Germline assignment: CDR1 SQVTM and CDR2 ANQGSEA. Losses at the gene ends were 4 bases for V and 2 bases for J; bases not matched to a gene: 11. This CDR3 is 16 amino acids long. CDR3 coding DNA: TGCAGCGTTGTCAGGCGGGACAGGGAGAGAAACACTGAAGCTTTCTTT. Translation gives CSVVRRDRERNTEAFF.

V usage is TRBV6-5 and J usage is TRBJ1-2; 12 bases line up with TRBD1. The CDR3 has 14 residues. V was clipped by 6 bases and J by 8 bases; unmatched bases: 7. Germline CDR1 reads MNHEY; CDR2 reads SVGAGI. CDR3 DNA: TGTGCCAGCAGATCGGGACAGGGGGCAGAGGGCTACACCTTC. This gives the protein CASRSGQGAEGYTF.

This chain links TRBV30 with TRBJ1-1; D is ambiguous. Germline values: CDR1 GTSNPN, CDR2 SVGIG (reference sequence). This CDR3 spans 14 amino acids. The V and J ends lost 3 bases and 3 bases respectively, with 14 bases between them. CDR3 DNA: TGTGCCTGGAGGGAAAGCTGGGTAGACACTGAAGCTTTCTTT. Its protein is CAWRESWVDTEAFF. Full variable domain (remainder filled in from reference TRBV30 and TRBJ1-1): SQTIHQWPATLVQPVGSPLSLECTVEGTSNPNLYWYRQAAGRGLQLLFYSVGIGQISSEVPQNLSASRPQDRQFILSSKKLLLSDSGFYLCAWRESWVDTEAFFGQGTRLTVV.

The rearrangement links TRBV6-1 to TRBJ2-7; 11 bases align to TRBD2. Germline CDR1 reads MNHNS; CDR2 reads SASEGT. CDR3 length equals 13 residues. CDR3 in DNA: TGTGCCAGCAGTGATCCGGGACTAGCGGTTCAGGGTGTC. It encodes CASSDPGLAVQGV.

The chain joins TRBV5-1 to TRBJ2-7; D possibly uses TRBD1 or TRBD2 (5 bases each). Germline V gene data show CDR1 as SGHRS and CDR2 as YFSETQ. The V gene lost 4 bases and the J gene lost 1 base, with 18 bases spanning the gap. This CDR3 spans 16 amino acids. The CDR3 DNA reads TGCGCCAGCAGCCCAGGACGGGACCTTAATTCCTACGAGCAGTACTTC. Amino acids: CASSPGRDLNSYEQYF.

The rearrangement joins TRBV24-1 to TRBJ2-5, with a tentative D call TRBD1 (5 bases). The CDR3 is 13 amino acids. Germline V gene sequence: CDR1 KGHDR, CDR2 SFDVKD. Trimming took off 3 bases at V and 3 bases at J, with 7 bases between the two ends. This CDR3 reads CATSDQGKETQYF. DNA for the CDR3: TGTGCCACCAGTGATCAGGGAAAAGAGACCCAGTACTTC.

This chain joins TRBV3-1 (or the pseudogene TRBV3-2) and TRBJ2-7; 8 nucleotides match TRBD2. The J segment lost 6 bases and the V segment lost 1 base, leaving 5 bases of the junction unmatched. This CDR3 is built from 14 residues. In germline, CDR1 is LGHDT, CDR2 YNNKEL (reference sequence). The DNA of the CDR3 is TGTGCCAGCAGCCAAGGGGGGCGGGAGGCCGAGCAGTACTTC. Amino acid sequence: CASSQGGREAEQYF.

The chain combines TRBV5-8 with TRBJ2-2, with 9 bases aligning to TRBD1. Germline V CDR1 and CDR2: SGHTS, YDEGEE. V was pared by 4 bases and J by 8 bases, with 9 bases of the junction left unmatched. This CDR3 region has 15 residues. The CDR3 reads CASSRDRVRMGELFF. The CDR3 nucleotides are TGTGCCAGCAGCCGGGACAGGGTACGGATGGGGGAGCTGTTTTTT.

The chain recombines TRBV6-5 with TRBJ2-3; D is uncertain. The V gene's germline CDR1 is MNHEY and CDR2 SVGAGI. CDR3 length: 14 residues. Deletions cut 5 bases from V and 0 bases from J, with 9 bases between. The CDR3 here is CASSPTRSTDTQYF. The CDR3 region has the DNA TGTGCCAGCAGTCCAACTCGGAGCACAGATACGCAGTATTTT.